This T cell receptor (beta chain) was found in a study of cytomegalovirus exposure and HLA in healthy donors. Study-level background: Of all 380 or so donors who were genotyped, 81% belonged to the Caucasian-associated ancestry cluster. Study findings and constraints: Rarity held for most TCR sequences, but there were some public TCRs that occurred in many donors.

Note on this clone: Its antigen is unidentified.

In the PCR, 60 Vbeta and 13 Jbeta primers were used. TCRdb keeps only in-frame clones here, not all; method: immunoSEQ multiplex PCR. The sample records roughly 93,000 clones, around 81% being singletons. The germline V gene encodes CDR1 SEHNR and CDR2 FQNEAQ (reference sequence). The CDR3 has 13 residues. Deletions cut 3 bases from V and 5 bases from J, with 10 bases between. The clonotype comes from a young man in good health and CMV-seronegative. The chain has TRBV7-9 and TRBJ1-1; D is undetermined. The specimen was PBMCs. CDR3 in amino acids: CASSFSDGTEAFF. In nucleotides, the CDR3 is TGTGCCAGCAGCTTCAGCGACGGGACTGAAGCTTTCTTT. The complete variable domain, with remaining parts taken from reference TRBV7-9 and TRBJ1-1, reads DTGVSQNPRHKITKRGQNVTFRCDPISEHNRLYWYRQTLGQGPEFLTYFQNEAQLEKSRLLSDRFSAERPKGSFSTLEIQRTEQGDSAMYLCASSFSDGTEAFFGQGTRLTVV.